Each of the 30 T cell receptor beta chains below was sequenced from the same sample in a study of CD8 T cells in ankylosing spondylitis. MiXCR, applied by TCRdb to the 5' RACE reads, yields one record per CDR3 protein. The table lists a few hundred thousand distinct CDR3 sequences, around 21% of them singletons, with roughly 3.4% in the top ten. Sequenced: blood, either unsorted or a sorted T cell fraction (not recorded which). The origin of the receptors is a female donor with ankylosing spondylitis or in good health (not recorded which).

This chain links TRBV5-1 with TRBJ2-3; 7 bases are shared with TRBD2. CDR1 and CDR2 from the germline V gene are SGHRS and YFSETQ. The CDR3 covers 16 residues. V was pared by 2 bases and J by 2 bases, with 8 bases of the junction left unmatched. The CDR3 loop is CASSLQTSFYTDTQYF. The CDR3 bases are TGCGCCAGCAGCTTACAGACTAGCTTTTACACAGATACGCAGTATTTT.

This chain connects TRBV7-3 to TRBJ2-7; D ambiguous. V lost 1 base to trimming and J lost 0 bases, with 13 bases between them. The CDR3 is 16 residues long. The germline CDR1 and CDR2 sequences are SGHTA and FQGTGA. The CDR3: CASSLSYVEDSYEQYF. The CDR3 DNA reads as TGTGCCAGCAGCTTAAGTTACGTTGAGGACTCCTACGAGCAGTACTTC.

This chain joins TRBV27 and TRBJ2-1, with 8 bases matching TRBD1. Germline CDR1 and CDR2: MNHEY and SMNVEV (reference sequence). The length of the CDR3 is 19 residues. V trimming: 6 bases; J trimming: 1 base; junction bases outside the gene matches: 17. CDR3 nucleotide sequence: TGTGCCAGCAGGAAAGTGACAGGGGACCTACTTACTTCCTACAATGAGCAGTTCTTC. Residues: CASRKVTGDLLTSYNEQFF.

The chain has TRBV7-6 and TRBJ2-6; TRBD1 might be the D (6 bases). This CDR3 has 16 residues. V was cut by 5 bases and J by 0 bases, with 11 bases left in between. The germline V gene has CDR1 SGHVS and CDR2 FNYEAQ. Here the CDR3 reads CASSQQGISGANVLTF. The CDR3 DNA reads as TGTGCCAGCAGCCAACAGGGAATCTCTGGGGCCAACGTCCTGACTTTC.

The CDR3 here is CSAQWQDTQYF. CDR3 in DNA: TGCAGTGCCCAATGGCAGGATACGCAGTATTTT. V gene TRBV20-1 combines with J gene TRBJ2-3; D uncertain. Germline lookup yields CDR1 DFQATT and CDR2 SNEGSKA (reference sequence). The V gene lost 6 bases and the J gene lost 6 bases, with 10 bases spanning the gap. The CDR3 is 11 residues long.

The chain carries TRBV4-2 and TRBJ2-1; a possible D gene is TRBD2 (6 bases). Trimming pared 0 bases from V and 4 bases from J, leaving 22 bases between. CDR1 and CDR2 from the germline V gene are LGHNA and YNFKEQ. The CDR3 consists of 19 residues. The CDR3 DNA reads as TGTGCCAGCAGCCAAGACCTAGCGACCCCCCCACCGATATACAATGAGCAGTTCTTC. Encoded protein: CASSQDLATPPPIYNEQFF.

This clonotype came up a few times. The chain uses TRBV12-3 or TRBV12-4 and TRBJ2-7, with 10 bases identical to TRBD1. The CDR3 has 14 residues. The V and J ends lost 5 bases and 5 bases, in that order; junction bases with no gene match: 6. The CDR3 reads CASSRDRGPDEQYF. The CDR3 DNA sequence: TGTGCCAGCAGTCGCGACAGGGGGCCAGACGAGCAGTACTTC.

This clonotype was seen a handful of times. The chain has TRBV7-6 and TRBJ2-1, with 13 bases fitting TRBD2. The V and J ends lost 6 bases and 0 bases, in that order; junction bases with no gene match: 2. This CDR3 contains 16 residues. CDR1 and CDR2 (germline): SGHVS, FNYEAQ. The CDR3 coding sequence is TGTGCCAGCAGACGGACTAGCGGGAGCTCCTACAATGAGCAGTTCTTC. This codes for CASRRTSGSSYNEQFF.

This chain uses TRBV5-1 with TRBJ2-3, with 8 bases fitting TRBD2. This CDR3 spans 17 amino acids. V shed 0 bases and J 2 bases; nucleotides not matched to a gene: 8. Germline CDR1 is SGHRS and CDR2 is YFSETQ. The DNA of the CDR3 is TGCGCCAGCAGCTTGGAAGGTAGCGGGATGATCACAGATACGCAGTATTTT. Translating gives CASSLEGSGMITDTQYF.

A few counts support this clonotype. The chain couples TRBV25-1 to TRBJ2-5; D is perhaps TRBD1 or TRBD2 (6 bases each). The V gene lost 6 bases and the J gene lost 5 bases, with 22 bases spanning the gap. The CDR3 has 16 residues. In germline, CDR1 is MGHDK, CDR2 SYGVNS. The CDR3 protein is CASSPPGTGAGETQYF. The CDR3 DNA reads TGTGCCAGCAGCCCCCCAGGGACGGGGGCTGGGGAGACCCAGTACTTC.

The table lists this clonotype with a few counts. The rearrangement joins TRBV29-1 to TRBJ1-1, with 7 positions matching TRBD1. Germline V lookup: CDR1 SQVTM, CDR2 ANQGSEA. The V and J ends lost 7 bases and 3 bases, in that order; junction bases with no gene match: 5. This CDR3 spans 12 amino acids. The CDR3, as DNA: TGCAGCGCCACCACAGGGGACACTGAAGCTTTCTTT. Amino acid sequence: CSATTGDTEAFF.

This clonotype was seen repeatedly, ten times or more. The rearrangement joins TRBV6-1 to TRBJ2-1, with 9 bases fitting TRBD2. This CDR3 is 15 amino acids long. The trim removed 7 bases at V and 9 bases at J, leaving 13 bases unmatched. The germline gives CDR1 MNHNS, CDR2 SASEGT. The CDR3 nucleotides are TGTGCCAGCACCCCGGGACTAGCCGTCGGGGGTGAGCAGTTCTTC. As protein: CASTPGLAVGGEQFF.

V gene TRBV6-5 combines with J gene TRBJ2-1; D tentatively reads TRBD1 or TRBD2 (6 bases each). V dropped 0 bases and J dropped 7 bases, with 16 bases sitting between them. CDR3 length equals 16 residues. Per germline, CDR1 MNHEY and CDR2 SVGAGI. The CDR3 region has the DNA TGTGCCAGCAGTTACTCGATTATCGGGGGCGGGAATGAGCAGTTCTTC. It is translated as CASSYSIIGGGNEQFF.

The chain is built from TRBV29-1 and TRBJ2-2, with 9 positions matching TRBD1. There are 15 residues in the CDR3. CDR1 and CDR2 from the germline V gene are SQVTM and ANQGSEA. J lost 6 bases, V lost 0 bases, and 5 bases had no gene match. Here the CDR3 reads CSVEDQDRGAGELFF. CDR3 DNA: TGCAGCGTTGAAGACCAAGACAGGGGGGCCGGGGAGCTGTTTTTT.

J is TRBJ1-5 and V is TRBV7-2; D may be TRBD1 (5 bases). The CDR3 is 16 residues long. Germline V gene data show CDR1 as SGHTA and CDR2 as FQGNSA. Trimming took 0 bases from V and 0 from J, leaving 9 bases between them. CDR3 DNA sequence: TGTGCCAGCAGCTTAGCCAGGGTTGATAGCAATCAGCCCCAGCATTTT. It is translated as CASSLARVDSNQPQHF.

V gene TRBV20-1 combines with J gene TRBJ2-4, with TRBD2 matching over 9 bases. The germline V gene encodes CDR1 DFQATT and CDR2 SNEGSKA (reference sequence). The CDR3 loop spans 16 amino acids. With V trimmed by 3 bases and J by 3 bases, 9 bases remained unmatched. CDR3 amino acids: CSASYRGRANKNIQYF. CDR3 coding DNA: TGCAGTGCTAGTTATCGCGGGAGGGCTAACAAAAACATTCAGTACTTC.

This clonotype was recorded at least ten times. CDR3 loop: CASSLAITGKRHEKLFF. CDR3 DNA: TGTGCCAGCAGCTTAGCGATCACAGGCAAACGTCATGAAAAACTGTTTTTT. V gene TRBV7-9 combines with J gene TRBJ1-4; D might be TRBD1 (5 bases). Germline lookup yields CDR1 SEHNR and CDR2 FQNEAQ (reference sequence). There are 17 residues in the CDR3. Trimming left V 0 bases short and J 6 bases short, with 17 bases between.

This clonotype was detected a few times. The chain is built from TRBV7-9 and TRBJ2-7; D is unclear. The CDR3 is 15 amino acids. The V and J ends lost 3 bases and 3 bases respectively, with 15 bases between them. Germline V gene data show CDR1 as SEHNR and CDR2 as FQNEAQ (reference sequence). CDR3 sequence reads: CASSFDSQIFYEQYF. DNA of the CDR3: TGTGCCAGCAGCTTCGATTCACAGATTTTCTACGAGCAGTACTTC.

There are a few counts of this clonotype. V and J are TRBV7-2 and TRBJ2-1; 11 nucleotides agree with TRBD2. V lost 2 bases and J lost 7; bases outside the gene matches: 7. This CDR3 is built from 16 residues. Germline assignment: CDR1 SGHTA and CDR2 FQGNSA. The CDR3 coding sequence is TGTGCCAGCAGCTTAAGGGGGACTAGCGGTCCTAATGAGCAGTTCTTC. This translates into CASSLRGTSGPNEQFF.

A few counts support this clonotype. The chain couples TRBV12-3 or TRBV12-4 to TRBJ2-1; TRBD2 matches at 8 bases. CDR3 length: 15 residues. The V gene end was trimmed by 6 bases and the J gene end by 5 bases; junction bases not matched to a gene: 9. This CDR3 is CASSIGSGSNNEQFF. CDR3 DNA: TGTGCCAGCAGCATCGGCAGCGGGAGTAACAATGAGCAGTTCTTC.

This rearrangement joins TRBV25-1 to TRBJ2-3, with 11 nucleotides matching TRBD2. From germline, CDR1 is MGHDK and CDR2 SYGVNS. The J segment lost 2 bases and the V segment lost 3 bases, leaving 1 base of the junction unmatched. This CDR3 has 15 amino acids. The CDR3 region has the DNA TGTGCCAGCAGTGAGGGACTAGCGGCCACAGATACGCAGTATTTT. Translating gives CASSEGLAATDTQYF.

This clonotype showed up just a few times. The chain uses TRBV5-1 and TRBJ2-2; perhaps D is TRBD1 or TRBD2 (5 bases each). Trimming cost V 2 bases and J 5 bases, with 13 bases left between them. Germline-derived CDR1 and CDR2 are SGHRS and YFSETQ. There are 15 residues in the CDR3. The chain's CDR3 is CASSFAGRGTGELFF. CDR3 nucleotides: TGCGCCAGCAGCTTCGCAGGGCGAGGGACCGGGGAGCTGTTTTTT.

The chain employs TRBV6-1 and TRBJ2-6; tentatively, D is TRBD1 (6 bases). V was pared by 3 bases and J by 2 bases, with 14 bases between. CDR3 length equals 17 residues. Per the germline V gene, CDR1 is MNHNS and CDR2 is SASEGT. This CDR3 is CASSDGRGFAGANVLTF. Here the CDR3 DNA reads TGTGCCAGCAGTGATGGCAGGGGATTCGCTGGGGCCAACGTCCTGACTTTC.

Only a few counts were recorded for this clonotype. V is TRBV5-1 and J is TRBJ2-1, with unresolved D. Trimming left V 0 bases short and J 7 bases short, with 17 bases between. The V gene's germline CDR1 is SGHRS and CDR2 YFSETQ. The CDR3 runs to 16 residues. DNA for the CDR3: TGCGCCAGCAGCTTGGCCCCCGGTATCGGAGAGAATGAGCAGTTCTTC. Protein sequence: CASSLAPGIGENEQFF.

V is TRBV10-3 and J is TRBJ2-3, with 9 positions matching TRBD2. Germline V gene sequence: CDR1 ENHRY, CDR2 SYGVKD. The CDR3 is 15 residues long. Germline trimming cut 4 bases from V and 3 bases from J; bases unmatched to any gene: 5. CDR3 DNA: TGTGCCATCAGTGGAGGCGGGAGGGGAACAGATACGCAGTATTTT. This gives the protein CAISGGGRGTDTQYF.

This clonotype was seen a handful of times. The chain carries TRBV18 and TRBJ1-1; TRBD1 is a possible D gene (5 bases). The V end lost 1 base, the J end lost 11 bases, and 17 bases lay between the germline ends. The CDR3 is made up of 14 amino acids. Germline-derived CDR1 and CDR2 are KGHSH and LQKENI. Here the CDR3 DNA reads TGTGCCAGCTCACCACAAAAGGGGTCCGGGTTCGCTTTCTTT. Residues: CASSPQKGSGFAFF.

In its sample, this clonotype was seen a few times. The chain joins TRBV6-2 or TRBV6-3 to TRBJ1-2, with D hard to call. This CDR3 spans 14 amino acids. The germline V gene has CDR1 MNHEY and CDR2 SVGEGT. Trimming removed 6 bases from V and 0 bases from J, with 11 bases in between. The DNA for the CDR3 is TGTGCCAGCAGCATCGATTTAGCTAACTATGGCTACACCTTC. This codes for CASSIDLANYGYTF.

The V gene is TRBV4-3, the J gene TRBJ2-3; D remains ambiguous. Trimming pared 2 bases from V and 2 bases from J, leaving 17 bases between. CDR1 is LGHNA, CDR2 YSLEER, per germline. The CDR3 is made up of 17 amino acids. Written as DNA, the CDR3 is TGCGCCAGCAGCCAATCCCTAGACCAATATCACACAGATACGCAGTATTTT. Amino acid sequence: CASSQSLDQYHTDTQYF.

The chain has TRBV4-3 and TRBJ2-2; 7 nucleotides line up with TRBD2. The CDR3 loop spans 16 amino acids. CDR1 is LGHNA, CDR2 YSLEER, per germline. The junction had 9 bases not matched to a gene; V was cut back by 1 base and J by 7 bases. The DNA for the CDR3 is TGCGCCAGCAGCCAAGGTCCCGCGGGGGAGGGCGGGGAGCTGTTTTTT. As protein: CASSQGPAGEGGELFF.

CDR3 sequence reads: CASSFELAGVINEQFF. For the CDR3, the DNA is TGTGCCAGCAGTTTCGAGCTAGCGGGAGTAATAAATGAGCAGTTCTTC. This chain links TRBV12-3 or TRBV12-4 with TRBJ2-1; 10 bases line up with TRBD2. V dropped 3 bases and J dropped 7; count of bases not matched to a gene: 9. The CDR3 runs to 16 residues.